Only a few counts were recorded for the clone carrying this TCR beta chain. The antigen is undetermined. A read error may be the cause here, since a much bigger clone is one base away. The data are from a study of cytomegalovirus exposure and HLA in healthy donors. Overall study results and limits: Rare sequences made up most TCRs, while some public TCRs were found in many donors.

Trimming took 4 bases from V and 5 from J, leaving 13 bases between them. The CDR3 sequence is 14 residues long. The germline V gene has CDR1 SGHNT and CDR2 YYREEE (reference sequence). PCR involved 60 Vbeta and 13 Jbeta primers. Sequenced by immunoSEQ multiplex PCR; TCRdb stores in-frame clones only, minus some. The data show approximately 140,000 clones, 61% seen once. Sequences were obtained from PBMCs. The chain couples TRBV5-4 to TRBJ1-3; D call uncertain. The clonotype originates from a male donor in good health and CMV-seronegative. CDR3 DNA sequence: TGTGCCAGCAGCCAAGATACAAGTAGAAACACCATATATTTT. It is translated as CASSQDTSRNTIYF. The full variable domain, completed using reference TRBV5-4 and TRBJ1-3, is ETGVTQSPTHLIKTRGQQVTLRCSSQSGHNTVSWYQQALGQGPQFIFQYYREEENGRGNFPPRFSGLQFPNYSSELNVNALELDDSALYLCASSQDTSRNTIYFGEGSWLTVV.